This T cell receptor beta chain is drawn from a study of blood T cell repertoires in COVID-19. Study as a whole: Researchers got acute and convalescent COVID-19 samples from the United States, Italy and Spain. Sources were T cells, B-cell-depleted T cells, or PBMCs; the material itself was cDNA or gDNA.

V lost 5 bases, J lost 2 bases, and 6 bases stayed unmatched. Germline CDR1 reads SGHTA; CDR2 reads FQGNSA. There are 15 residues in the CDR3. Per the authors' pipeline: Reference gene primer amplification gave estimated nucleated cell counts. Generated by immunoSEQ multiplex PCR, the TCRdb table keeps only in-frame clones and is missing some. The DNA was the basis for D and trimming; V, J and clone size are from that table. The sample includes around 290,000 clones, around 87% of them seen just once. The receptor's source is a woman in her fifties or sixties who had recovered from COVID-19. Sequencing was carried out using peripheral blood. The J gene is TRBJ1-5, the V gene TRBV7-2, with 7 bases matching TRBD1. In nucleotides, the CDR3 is TGTGCCAGCAGCCTCAGGGGGACAGGCAATCAGCCCCAGCATTTT. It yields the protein CASSLRGTGNQPQHF.